This T cell receptor (beta chain) emerged from a study of cytomegalovirus exposure and HLA in healthy donors (dated by TCRdb to 2017 to 2019). About the study as a whole: In an earlier analysis of some 550 of the donors, 276 Gb of sequence data and 120 million or so unique TCR beta sequences from about 179 million T cells were reported. An early release that covered roughly 600 HLA-typed donors contained around 300 gigabases of sequencing data and tens of millions of unique TCR sequences. Of the 350 to 450 genotyped donors, approximately 83% fell in the genetic ancestry cluster associated with self-reported Caucasian donors. The aim of the study was to test whether cataloging public T cell receptors could identify signatures of past pathogen exposure. The study profiled the T cell repertoires of some 610 subjects by immunosequencing and related them to cytomegalovirus serostatus. A separate validation cohort of approximately 130 different subjects was used in addition to the 666-subject first cohort. To predict cytomegalovirus infection status, the study combined high-throughput TCR immunosequencing, statistical association of individual TCRs with disease status, and machine learning. A later analysis re-analyzed previously published TCR beta repertoires from 500 to 700 donors and added high-resolution HLA genotyping to study TCR occurrence patterns. In the later analysis, no new phenotypic data were used to find candidate immune exposures; instead, reliance was placed on TCR beta sequences and their occurrence across donors. In an earlier analysis of 500 to 650 of the donors, high-throughput TCR beta sequencing was used to judge whether each TCR beta V gene segment behaved as functional or pseudogenic. Donor age, sex, ethnicity and CMV serostatus were compiled alongside the repertoire data. Genome-wide SNP genotypes for about three fifths of the roughly 700 donors were used in a later genetic analysis, which treated that subset as a discovery cohort. All discovery cohort repertoires had been generated using a single sequencing platform. HLA typing covered class I and class II loci at four-digit resolution. Typing coverage differed by locus: A, B, C, DRB1 and DQB1 were typed in roughly 620-640 donors, DQA1 in 522, DPA1 in around 580, and DPB1 in 400 to 480. Four to six DR-DQ haplotypes were handled as single units for association and clustering, since linkage in the cohort was strong. Across approximately 400 genotyped donors of the cohort, an average of roughly 230,000 unique TCR beta nucleotide sequences per donor were sequenced, and approximately 17% of those sequences were non-productive. Overall study outcomes, separate from this receptor: Because counts were too low, more than 15 rarely observed V segments, including chromosome 9 orphons, were left out of the earlier analysis of roughly 600 of the donors. When HLA alleles, especially DR and DQ, strongly co-occurred, TCR associations were difficult to assign to individual alleles. Immune exposure information for the cohort was limited to CMV serostatus. The classifier was reported to diagnose cytomegalovirus status with high specificity and sensitivity in both the original and validation cohorts. Sequencing depth was assumed to be roughly uniform across donors in the presence/absence analyses, though that assumption may not hold. Linkage disequilibrium might explain the correlated functional status among segregating V segments, but an unknown experimental factor could not be excluded. Some IMGT-functional V segments, including TRBV6-2 and TRBV6-3, could not be distinguished by the 87-base-pair reads and were therefore excluded. In a later analysis, HLA-associated TCR beta chains showed more clonal expansion and lower generation probabilities than non-associated chains that were equally common. According to a later analysis, parvovirus B19, influenza, CMV and Epstein-Barr virus appeared linked to several top co-occurrence clusters. In an earlier analysis of some 500 of the donors, most TCR beta V segments were observed in productive rearrangements about 87% or about 30% of the time, broadly matching IMGT annotations. A later genetic analysis reported fewer N-insertions in productive TCRs among donors in an Asian-associated ancestry cluster than the roughly 640-donor mean. A later genetic analysis associated a missense DCLRE1C variant with V-gene and J-gene trimming of TCR beta chains, and an independent cohort replicated the association. It was suggested by the authors that the approach could potentially be generalized to other disease states and immunological phenotypes. In vitro tests confirmed that a few of the cytomegalovirus-associated TCR beta chains recognize cytomegalovirus antigens. In a later analysis, about 17,000 TCR beta sequences were associated with specific HLA alleles at a false discovery rate of 0.05. Most CMV-associated TCR beta chains appeared to be HLA-restricted in a later analysis, and the HLA associations seemed to be driven largely by CMV exposure. Only TCR beta chains were sequenced in this cohort, and the absence of alpha or paired-chain data limited detectable features. Across donors, most TCR sequences were observed very rarely, whereas some public TCRs were present in many individuals. A total of fewer than 200 TCR beta chains were listed by the study as associated with cytomegalovirus. In a later analysis, the rate of TCR association differed among HLA loci, with DRB1 alleles having the most associated TCRs and HLA-C alleles having the fewest. A cluster of highly shared sequence variants was judged likely to represent a technical artifact of the sequencing pipeline. A further reported finding was that TCR beta sequences accurately predicted the HLA-A and HLA-B alleles for most subjects in the first cohort. HLA typing was unavailable for some donors at each locus, so association tests used only the typed subset.

The library came from the immunoSEQ multiplex PCR assay. A mixture of 60 forward primers for TCR Vbeta segments and 13 reverse primers for TCR Jbeta segments was used in the multiplex PCR. A multiplex PCR assay on genomic DNA amplified the CDR3 region of rearranged TCR beta genes. On the Illumina HiSeq System, the amplified TCR beta libraries were sequenced as 87-base-pair reads. Regarding the original processing steps: In a later analysis, tens of millions of unique TCR beta chains were counted across the 690 or so repertoires, and roughly 11 million of these chains were shared by at least two donors. Raw reads were error-corrected and collapsed into unique sequences by a nearest-neighbor algorithm in which closely related sequences were merged to remove PCR and sequencing errors. CDR3 sequences were aligned to IMGT reference sequences to assign V, D and J gene segments. For a sequence to be retained, at least a six-nucleotide match to both a V gene segment and a J gene segment was required. A rearrangement was called productive if the CDR3 had no stop codons and remained in frame with V and J, and every other rearrangement was called non-productive. CDR3 was defined according to IMGT convention as the region running from the second conserved V-encoded cysteine to the conserved J-encoded phenylalanine. The earlier analysis of about 590 of the donors excluded sequences that lacked an unambiguous match to a single V gene segment. An earlier analysis of some 500 of the donors classified V segments as functional when productive rearrangements were above 56.7% and as segregating when the standard deviation between donors was above 5%. A statistical classification framework was built for diagnosing cytomegalovirus status from the catalog of TCR beta chain sequences. A later analysis assigned V and J genes by comparing TCR nucleotide sequences with IMGT/GENE-DB human TR gene sequences. Using the TCRdist pipeline, a later analysis assigned CDR3 sequences along with most-parsimonious VDJ recombination scenarios. A later analysis defined each TCR beta chain by its CDR3 amino acid sequence plus V-gene family, and excluded reads lacking a unique V-gene family. A later analysis removed 592 highly shared, low-generation-probability nucleotide sequences to deal with suspected cross-contamination and a sequencing artifact. A later analysis calculated a clonal expansion index for each public chain from normalized within-repertoire ranks of inferred template counts. Generation probabilities in a later analysis came from a VDJ recombination model fitted to out-of-frame rearrangements, and those results were checked against IGoR. In a later analysis, TCR-TCR, TCR-HLA and TCR-CMV co-occurrence was scored with hypergeometric tests, and a repertoire-size bias correction was applied to TCR pairs. To estimate false discovery rates, a later analysis permuted the HLA or CMV assignments 20 times. In a later analysis, co-occurring TCRs were grouped using DBSCAN, and TCRdist sequence similarity was added for clustering within HLA-allele-positive subsets. Repertoires with fewer than 30,000 or more than 120,000 public chains, plus five repertoires with anomalous nucleotide sharing, were excluded from co-occurrence clustering. The clones in this table, taken by TCRdb from immuneACCESS, are in-frame only. Not every clone is retained; where verified, under half of the shortfall comes from an unresolved V gene, and the cause of the rest is unknown. V and J calls and clone size follow that table, whereas D and trimming were derived from the DNA. Counted in this sample were about 69,000 clones; about 70% of them appeared once. The top ten clones comprise over 9.5% of the sample.

A remark on this clone: Its antigen remains unidentified. Nothing much larger sits one base from this clone, and base qualities are not available.

CDR1 and CDR2 were assigned from the germline V gene (reference sequence) as MNHEY and SMNVEV. The CDR3 contains 15 residues, cysteine and phenylalanine counted. Just CDR3 DNA is preserved here, 45 bases in frame from base 1. Trimming at the junction amounts to 0 bases on V and 8 bases on J, and the germline ends lie 11 bases apart. The cohort consisted of hundreds of healthy bone marrow donors. All cohort members were sampled while nominally healthy, although unrecorded immune exposures were likely present. The donor tested CMV seronegative and was one of the 352 seronegative cohort members. A peripheral blood sample was provided by each donor, and peripheral blood mononuclear cells were used for TCR beta sequencing. Genomic DNA was extracted from the blood cell samples with the Qiagen DNeasy Blood Extraction Kit.

The sequence derives from a young woman in good health and CMV-seronegative. This receptor chain uses TRBV27 and TRBJ1-6, and perhaps TRBD1 as D gene, on 5 matching bases. Sample: PBMCs. The CDR3 sequence is CASSLSGAIYSPLHF. In nucleotide form, the sequence is TGTGCCAGCAGTTTATCAGGGGCGATATATTCACCCCTCCACTTT.